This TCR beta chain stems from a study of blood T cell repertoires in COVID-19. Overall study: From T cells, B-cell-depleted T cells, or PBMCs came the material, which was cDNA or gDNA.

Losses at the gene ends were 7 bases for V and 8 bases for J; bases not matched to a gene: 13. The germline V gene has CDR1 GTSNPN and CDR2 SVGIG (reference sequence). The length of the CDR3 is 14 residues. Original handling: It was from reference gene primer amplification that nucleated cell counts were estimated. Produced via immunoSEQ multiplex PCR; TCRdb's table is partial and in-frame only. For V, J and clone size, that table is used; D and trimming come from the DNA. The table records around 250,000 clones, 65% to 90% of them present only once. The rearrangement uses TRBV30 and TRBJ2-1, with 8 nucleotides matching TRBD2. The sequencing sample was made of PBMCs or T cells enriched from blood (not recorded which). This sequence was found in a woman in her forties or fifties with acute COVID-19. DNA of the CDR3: TGTGCCTCCAGCCCGGGACTAGGAGGGGATGAGCAGTTCTTC. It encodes CASSPGLGGDEQFF.